A selection of T cell receptor beta chains follows, all from one sample in a study of blood T cell repertoires in COVID-19. Measured with immunoSEQ multiplex PCR; TCRdb has only the in-frame clones, and not every one. The data contain some 16,000 clones, about 88% of them singletons. The sequenced sample was peripheral blood. All receptors come from a human donor in a cohort sampled during active COVID-19. Both conserved end residues are part of each CDR3. A D gene is named only where the DNA matches it firmly. Size values are once, few and many counts, or a class for expanded clones, and some rows have none.

D gene	clone size	V gene	J gene	CDR3 DNA	CDR3 protein
TRBD1	NA	TRBV9	TRBJ2-7	TGTGCCAGCAGCCCACCTCGGACAGGTGGCGAGCAGTACTTC	CASSPPRTGGEQYF
TRBD2	NA	TRBV7-9	TRBJ2-1	TGTGCCAGCAGCTTAGCGGGACTAGCGGGACGCTACCAATACAATGAGCAGTTCTTC	CASSLAGLAGRYQYNEQFF
TRBD1	NA	TRBV18	TRBJ2-7	TGTGCCAGCTCACCTGAACTAACGACAGGGGTGCTCGCGCAGTACTTC	CASSPELTTGVLAQYF
TRBD2	NA	TRBV4-3	TRBJ2-5	TGCGCCAGCAGCCAAGGCGGGACTAGCGGGGATACCCAGTACTTC	CASSQGGTSGDTQYF
TRBD1	NA	TRBV12-5	TRBJ2-7	TGTGCTAGTGGTTTGGTGACAGGGAAGGGGCACTACGAGCAGTACTTC	CASGLVTGKGHYEQYF
NA	NA	TRBV19	TRBJ1-2	TGTGCCAGTAGTCGCTATGGCTACACCTTC	CASSRYGYTF
NA	NA	TRBV18	TRBJ1-6	TGTGCCAGCTCACCAAGTACAGGGCCAAGGAGCTCCTATAATTCACCCCTCCACTTT	CASSPSTGPRSSYNSPLHF
NA	NA	TRBV2	TRBJ1-2	TGTGCCAGCAGTTCGTTAACCAGGGGTGGTGGTGGCTACACCTTC	CASSSLTRGGGGYTF
TRBD1	NA	TRBV5-1	TRBJ1-6	TGCGCCAGCAGCCCGGGGACAGGGTTGAATTCACCCCTCCACTTT	CASSPGTGLNSPLHF
NA	NA	TRBV19	TRBJ2-2	TGTGCCAGTAGTATAGGGGCAGGGAACACCGGGGAGCTGTTTTTT	CASSIGAGNTGELFF
NA	NA	TRBV10-3	TRBJ2-1	TGTGCCATCAAAGATCCCAGAGGGGGTAATAGTGAGCAGTTCTTC	CAIKDPRGGNSEQFF
NA	NA	TRBV2	TRBJ1-2	TGTGCCAGCAGTGAACTCGGGATCTATGGCTACACCTTC	CASSELGIYGYTF
NA	NA	TRBV25-1	TRBJ1-4	TGTGCCAGCAGTGACGCCCGGGGGGCTAATGAAAAACTGTTTTTT	CASSDARGANEKLFF
NA	NA	TRBV15	TRBJ1-5	TGTGCCACCAGCAGAGATAGGGCAGGGGATAATCAGCCCCAGCATTTT	CATSRDRAGDNQPQHF
TRBD1	NA	TRBV3-1/TRBV3-2	TRBJ2-2	TGTGCCAGCAGCCCTCTAGGACAGGGAACCGGGGAGCTGTTTTTT	CASSPLGQGTGELFF
TRBD1	NA	TRBV10-3	TRBJ2-7	TGTGCCATCAGTCCCGGGACAGTTCGCTACGAGCAGTACTTC	CAISPGTVRYEQYF
TRBD1	NA	TRBV5-6	TRBJ1-2	TGTGCCAGCAGCATAGGGACAGTCAGTGGCTACACCTTC	CASSIGTVSGYTF
NA	NA	TRBV5-4	TRBJ1-4	TGTGCCAGCAGCTTGGAGGGGAAGGAAAAACTGTTTTTT	CASSLEGKEKLFF
NA	NA	TRBV6-5	TRBJ1-2	TGTGCCAGCAGTTACGCCTCACGGGAAGTCCATGGCTACACCTTC	CASSYASREVHGYTF
TRBD1	NA	TRBV5-6	TRBJ1-4	TGTGCCAGCAGCCGACCGGGACAGGGAATTGAAAAACTGTTTTTT	CASSRPGQGIEKLFF
TRBD1	NA	TRBV11-3	TRBJ1-2	TGTGCCAGCAGCCAATCCGGGACAGGGGTCTATGGCTACACCTTC	CASSQSGTGVYGYTF
TRBD1	NA	TRBV7-8	TRBJ2-2	TGTGCCAGCAGCCATCTACGGACAGGGGGCCCCACCGGGGAGCTGTTTTTT	CASSHLRTGGPTGELFF
TRBD1	NA	TRBV18	TRBJ2-7	TGTGCCAGCTCACCGGCGGACAGGGGCGGCTCCTACGAGCAGTACTTC	CASSPADRGGSYEQYF
TRBD2	few	TRBV5-8	TRBJ2-5	TGTGCCAGCAGCTCCCGGGGGGAAGAGACCCAGTACTTC	CASSSRGEETQYF
TRBD2	few	TRBV9	TRBJ2-1	TGTGCCAGCAGCTCCACTAGCGGGGGGGCCGGCTACAATGAGCAGTTCTTC	CASSSTSGGAGYNEQFF
NA	NA	TRBV24-1	TRBJ2-1	TGTGCCACCAGTGATAAGGAGGTGGTCAATGAGCAGTTCTTC	CATSDKEVVNEQFF
TRBD1	once	TRBV28	TRBJ1-2	TGTGCCAGCAGTGGGACAGGGCGGTGGAATGGCTACACCTTC	CASSGTGRWNGYTF
TRBD2	NA	TRBV18	TRBJ2-3	TGTGCCAGCTCACCATTCCTCTGGGCGGGGGAGGACACAGATACGCAGTATTTT	CASSPFLWAGEDTDTQYF
TRBD1	NA	TRBV27	TRBJ1-2	TGTGCCAGCAGTTTTGATAGGGGGCTTCAGGGCTACACCTTC	CASSFDRGLQGYTF
NA	NA	TRBV12-3/TRBV12-4	TRBJ1-6	TGTGCCAGCAGTAGAGACGGGGATTCACCCCTCCACTTT	CASSRDGDSPLHF
NA	NA	TRBV11-2	TRBJ1-1	TGTGCCAGCAGCTTAGGGGGAGGGGACACTGAAGCTTTCTTT	CASSLGGGDTEAFF
NA	once	TRBV9	TRBJ2-7	TGTGCCAGCAGCGTGGGACATAGCTCCTACGAGCAGTACTTC	CASSVGHSSYEQYF
NA	NA	TRBV7-2	TRBJ1-2	TGTGCCAGCAACCCGCGGGGTGGGACGAAAGGCTACACCTTC	CASNPRGGTKGYTF
TRBD1	NA	TRBV7-9	TRBJ1-2	TGTGCCAGCAGCTCGCCTAAGGGACAGGGGAACTATGGCTACACCTTC	CASSSPKGQGNYGYTF
TRBD1	NA	TRBV9	TRBJ1-1	TGTGCCAGCAGCGTCGGACAGGGAGTAAACACTGAAGCTTTCTTT	CASSVGQGVNTEAFF
NA	few	TRBV6-6	TRBJ1-1	TGTGCCAGCAGTCCCCCGACAGGCACTGAAGCTTTCTTT	CASSPPTGTEAFF
NA	once	TRBV6-6	TRBJ2-5	TGTGCCAGCAGTTACCCCTCCGAGACCCAGTACTTC	CASSYPSETQYF
NA	few	TRBV29-1	TRBJ2-3	TGCAGCCCGATCGTGAGCGAAAGCACAGATACGCAGTATTTT	CSPIVSESTDTQYF
TRBD1	NA	TRBV5-6	TRBJ1-5	TGTGCCAGCAGCATCCAGGGCAGGGGGACGGGATTTCTCAATCAGCCCCAGCATTTT	CASSIQGRGTGFLNQPQHF
NA	once	TRBV18	TRBJ1-1	TGTGCCAGCTCACCCCTTGGACAGCCGAACACTGAAGCTTTCTTT	CASSPLGQPNTEAFF
NA	NA	TRBV18	TRBJ1-4	TGTGCCAGCTCACCTACCCAAGGGGCAACTAATGAAAAACTGTTTTTT	CASSPTQGATNEKLFF
NA	NA	TRBV28	TRBJ2-7	TGTGCCAGCAGTTACGGTATCGCGGGTGGTTTGACGTTCGAGCAGTACTTC	CASSYGIAGGLTFEQYF
TRBD1	NA	TRBV7-3	TRBJ1-1	TGTGCCAGCAGGCCGACAGGGGGCGCTTGGAACACTGAAGCTTTCTTT	CASRPTGGAWNTEAFF
NA	few	TRBV5-4	TRBJ2-7	TGTGCCAGCAGCTTCCGAGGGGGGGCCTCCTACGAGCAGTACTTC	CASSFRGGASYEQYF
NA	NA	TRBV9	TRBJ1-6	TGTGCCAGCAGCGTAGAGTTCCCGGGGGATTCACCCCTCCACTTT	CASSVEFPGDSPLHF
NA	NA	TRBV14	TRBJ2-1	TGTGCCAGCAGCCAAGTCCCCGGGACTTTTAGCTCCTACAATGAGCAGTTCTTC	CASSQVPGTFSSYNEQFF
NA	NA	TRBV7-8	TRBJ1-2	TGTGCCAGCAGCTTAGATGTAGCTATCTATGGCTACACCTTC	CASSLDVAIYGYTF
NA	once	TRBV2	TRBJ1-1	TGTGCCAGCAGGCCAGGCGGGGACACTGAAGCTTTCTTT	CASRPGGDTEAFF
TRBD2	NA	TRBV5-4	TRBJ2-3	TGTGCCAGCAGCTTTTCTAGCGGGGCATCAGATACGCAGTATTTT	CASSFSSGASDTQYF
TRBD1	NA	TRBV6-6	TRBJ1-2	TGTGCCAGCAGCCGAACCGGGACAGGGGGAAACTATGGCTACACCTTC	CASSRTGTGGNYGYTF
NA	NA	TRBV4-1	TRBJ2-5	TGCGCCAGCAGCCAAGGAGGGGGGGGATTACAAGAGACCCAGTACTTC	CASSQGGGGLQETQYF
NA	NA	TRBV7-2	TRBJ2-1	TGTGCCAGCAGCCTAGCTGGGAGCTCCTACAATGAGCAGTTCTTC	CASSLAGSSYNEQFF
TRBD2	NA	TRBV5-6	TRBJ2-5	TGTGCCAGCAGCAGAACTAGCGGGGGGGTGACCCAGTACTTC	CASSRTSGGVTQYF
NA	NA	TRBV18	TRBJ2-1	TGTGCCAGCTCACCAAGTACCCTACAGCACTACAATGAGCAGTTCTTC	CASSPSTLQHYNEQFF
TRBD1	NA	TRBV6-6	TRBJ1-2	TGTGCCAGCAGTTTGGACAGGGGCAACTATGGCTACACCTTC	CASSLDRGNYGYTF
NA	NA	TRBV6-4	TRBJ2-7	TGTGCCAGCAGTGACACCGACAGCGTCCCTTATTTC	CASSDTDSVPYF
TRBD1	NA	TRBV7-3	TRBJ1-1	TGTGCCAGCAGCTTAATAGGGACAGGGGACACTGAAGCTTTCTTT	CASSLIGTGDTEAFF
TRBD1	NA	TRBV28	TRBJ2-4	TGTGCCAGCAGTTTCGACGGGACAGGGGAACCCGGGGACAAAAACATTCAGTACTTC	CASSFDGTGEPGDKNIQYF
NA	NA	TRBV10-3	TRBJ1-2	TGTGCCATCGGAGACAGTCTTAACTATGGCTACACCTTC	CAIGDSLNYGYTF
NA	NA	TRBV2	TRBJ2-5	TGTGCCAGCGCCCCCAGCGGTACACGGACCCAGTACTTC	CASAPSGTRTQYF